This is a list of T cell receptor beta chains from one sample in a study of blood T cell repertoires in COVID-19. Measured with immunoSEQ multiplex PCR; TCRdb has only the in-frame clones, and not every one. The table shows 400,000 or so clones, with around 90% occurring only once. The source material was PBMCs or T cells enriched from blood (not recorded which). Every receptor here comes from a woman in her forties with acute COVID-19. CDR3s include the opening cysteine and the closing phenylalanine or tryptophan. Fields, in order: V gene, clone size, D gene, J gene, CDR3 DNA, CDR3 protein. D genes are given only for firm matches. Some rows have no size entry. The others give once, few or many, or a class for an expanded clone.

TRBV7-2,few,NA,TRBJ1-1,TGTGCCAGCAGCCCCCCTCCAAAACAGAACACTGAAGCTTTCTTT,CASSPPPKQNTEAFF
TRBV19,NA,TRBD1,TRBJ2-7,TGTGCCAGTGCCCGGGACAGGGGCTACGAGCAGTACTTC,CASARDRGYEQYF
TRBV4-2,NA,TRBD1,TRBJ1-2,TGTGCCAGCAGCGCCCGACAGGGGGCAAGTAACTATGGCTACACCTTC,CASSARQGASNYGYTF
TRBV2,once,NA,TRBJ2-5,TGTGCCAGCAGTCGACCAACAGGGAGCCCCTACCAAGAGACCCAGTACTTC,CASSRPTGSPYQETQYF
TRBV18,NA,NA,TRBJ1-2,TGTGCCAGCTCACCAATTAATGGCTACACCTTC,CASSPINGYTF
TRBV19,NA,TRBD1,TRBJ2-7,TGTGCCAGTAGCGACAGGGGGCGAAGCTCCGAGCAGTACTTC,CASSDRGRSSEQYF
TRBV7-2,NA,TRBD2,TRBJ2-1,TGTGCCAGCAAGGAGCGGGGGGGCCTCTACAATGAGCAGTTCTTC,CASKERGGLYNEQFF
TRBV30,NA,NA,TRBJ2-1,TGTGCCTGGAGTAAGTCAGGAGGCTCCTACAATGAGCAGTTCTTC,CAWSKSGGSYNEQFF
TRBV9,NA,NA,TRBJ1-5,TGTGCCAGCAGCGCTGACACGTATAGCAATCAGCCCCAGCATTTT,CASSADTYSNQPQHF
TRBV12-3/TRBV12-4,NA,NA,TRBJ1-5,TGTGCCAGCAGTTTGAGGTCAGGGGTTCCCCAGCATTTT,CASSLRSGVPQHF
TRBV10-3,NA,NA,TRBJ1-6,TGTGCCATCAGTGAGATCCACAGGGTGTATAATTCACCCCTCCACTTT,CAISEIHRVYNSPLHF
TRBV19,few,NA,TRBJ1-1,TGTGCCAGTAGTATCGGGGGGTCTAACACTGAAGCTTTCTTT,CASSIGGSNTEAFF
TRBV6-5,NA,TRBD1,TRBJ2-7,TGTGCCAGCAAGGGGGCAGGGCGAGGGTACGAGCAGTACTTC,CASKGAGRGYEQYF
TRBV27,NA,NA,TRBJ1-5,TGTGCCAGCAGTTTAGCAGTGAGCGGCAATCAGCCCCAGCATTTT,CASSLAVSGNQPQHF
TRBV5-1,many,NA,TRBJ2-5,TGCGCCAGCAAATTAGACAACCAAGAGACCCAGTACTTC,CASKLDNQETQYF
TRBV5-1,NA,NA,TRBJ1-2,TGCGCCAGCAGCCCCGACAGAGACTATGGCTACACCTTC,CASSPDRDYGYTF
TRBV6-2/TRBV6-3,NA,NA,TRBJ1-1,TGTGCCAGCAGTTATCAACTCGTGAACACTGAAGCTTTCTTT,CASSYQLVNTEAFF
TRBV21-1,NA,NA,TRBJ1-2,TGTGCCAGCAGCAAAGAACCTAGGCTAGTTGAGGGCTACACCTTC,CASSKEPRLVEGYTF
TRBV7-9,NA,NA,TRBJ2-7,TGTGCCAGCAGCTTAACAGGGAACGAGCAGTACTTC,CASSLTGNEQYF
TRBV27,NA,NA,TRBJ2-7,TGTGCCAGCAGTTTTCGCTCTCCAGGGGCCGGTGGCCCCTACGAGCAGTACTTC,CASSFRSPGAGGPYEQYF
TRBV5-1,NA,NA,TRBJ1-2,TGCGCCAGCAGCCATGGACAGCTCTATGGCTACACCTTC,CASSHGQLYGYTF
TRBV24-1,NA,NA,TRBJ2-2,TGTGCCACCAGTGATTTCAAGACTAGAGGCACCGGGGAGCTGTTTTTT,CATSDFKTRGTGELFF
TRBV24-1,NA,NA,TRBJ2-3,TGTGCCACCAGTAGGGGTCCCACAGATACGCAGTATTTT,CATSRGPTDTQYF
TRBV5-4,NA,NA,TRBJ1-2,TGTGCCAGCAGCTTGGGGGCCTCTTATGGCTACACCTTC,CASSLGASYGYTF
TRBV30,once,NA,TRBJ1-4,TGTGCCTGGAGTGTGGGGCTGGGGGGTGAAAAACTGTTTTTT,CAWSVGLGGEKLFF
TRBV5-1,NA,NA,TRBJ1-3,TGCGCCAGCAGCTTGACTGTCCTCTCTGGAAACACCATATATTTT,CASSLTVLSGNTIYF
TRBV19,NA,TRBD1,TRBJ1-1,TGTGCCAGTAGTATAGAGACAGGGATGAACACTGAAGCTTTCTTT,CASSIETGMNTEAFF
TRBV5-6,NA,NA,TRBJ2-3,TGTGCCAGCAGGGGTGGGGGCGCAGATACGCAGTATTTT,CASRGGGADTQYF
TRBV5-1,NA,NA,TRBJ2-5,TGCGCCAGCAGCTTGGGACAGAATATACAAGAGACCCAGTACTTC,CASSLGQNIQETQYF
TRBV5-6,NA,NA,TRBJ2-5,TGTGCCAGCAGCCGGGTAGTCACAGGCGGGGAAGAGACCCAGTACTTC,CASSRVVTGGEETQYF
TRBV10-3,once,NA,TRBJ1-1,TGTGCCATCAGTGAGTCGGAGCCACATGGGGCTTTCTTT,CAISESEPHGAFF
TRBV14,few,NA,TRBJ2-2,TGTGCCAGCAGCCAAAGATATGGGGGCGCCGGGGAGCTGTTTTTT,CASSQRYGGAGELFF
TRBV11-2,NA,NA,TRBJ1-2,TGTGCCAGCAGCCCGTATACAGGGAACTATGGCTACACCTTC,CASSPYTGNYGYTF
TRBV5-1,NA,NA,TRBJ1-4,TGCGCCAGCAGCCTCAGTGGTGAAAAACTGTTTTTT,CASSLSGEKLFF
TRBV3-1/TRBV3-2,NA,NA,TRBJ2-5,TGTGCCAGCAGCCAAGGAGGTGGAGAGACCCAGTACTTC,CASSQGGGETQYF
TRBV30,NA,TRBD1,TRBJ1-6,TGTGCCTGGACCGACAGGGCTGATTCACCCCTCCACTTT,CAWTDRADSPLHF
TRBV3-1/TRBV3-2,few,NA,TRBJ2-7,TGTGCCAGCAGCCCATACGGGTCGTTGTACGAGCAGTACTTC,CASSPYGSLYEQYF
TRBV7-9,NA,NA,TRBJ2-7,TGTGCCAGCAGCTTAGCGTTTGCAGGCCACCCCTACGAGCAGTACTTC,CASSLAFAGHPYEQYF
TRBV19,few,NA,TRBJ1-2,TGTGCCAGTACTGCGACAGAAAACTATGGCTACACCTTC,CASTATENYGYTF
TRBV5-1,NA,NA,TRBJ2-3,TGCGCCAGCAGCTTGGGAGTCTTTTCCACAGATACGCAGTATTTT,CASSLGVFSTDTQYF